The present T cell receptor (beta chain) was sequenced within a study of T cell responses to AZD1222 COVID-19 vaccine. Produced via immunoSEQ multiplex PCR; TCRdb's table is partial and in-frame only. The data show about 110,000 clones, roughly 84% seen once. The germline V and J ends were trimmed by 1 base and 11 bases, with 15 bases remaining between them. The CDR3 consists of 13 residues. CDR1 is SGHDT, CDR2 YYEEEE, per germline. The origin of this receptor is an adult in good health. The sample here was peripheral blood, taken on day 0 of AZD1222 vaccination. This chain uses TRBV5-6 with TRBJ1-1; no clear D gene. The CDR3 DNA sequence: TGTGCCAGCAGCTTGTCGGGAACCGATGGGGCTTTCTTT. It translates to CASSLSGTDGAFF. Looking up the rest from reference TRBV5-6 and TRBJ1-1 gives the full variable domain: DAGVTQSPTHLIKTRGQQVTLRCSPKSGHDTVSWYQQALGQGPQFIFQYYEEEERQRGNFPDRFSGHQFPNYSSELNVNALLLGDSALYLCASSLSGTDGAFFGQGTRLTVV.